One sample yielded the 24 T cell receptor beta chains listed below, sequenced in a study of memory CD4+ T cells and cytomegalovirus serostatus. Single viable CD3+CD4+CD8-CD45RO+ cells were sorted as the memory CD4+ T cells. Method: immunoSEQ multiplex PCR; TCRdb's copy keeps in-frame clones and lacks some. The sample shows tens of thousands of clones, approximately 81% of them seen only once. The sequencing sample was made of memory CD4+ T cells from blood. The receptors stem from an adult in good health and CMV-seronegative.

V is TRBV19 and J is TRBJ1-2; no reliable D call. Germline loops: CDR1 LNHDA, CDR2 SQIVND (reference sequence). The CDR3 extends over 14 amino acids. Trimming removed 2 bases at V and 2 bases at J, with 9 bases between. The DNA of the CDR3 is TGTGCCAGTAGTATACAAACCGGCAACTATGGCTACACCTTC. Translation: CASSIQTGNYGYTF.

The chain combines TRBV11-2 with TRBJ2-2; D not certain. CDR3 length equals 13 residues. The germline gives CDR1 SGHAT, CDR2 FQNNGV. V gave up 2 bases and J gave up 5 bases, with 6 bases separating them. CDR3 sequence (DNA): TGTGCCAGCAGCTTACTGGCAACCGGGGAGCTGTTTTTT. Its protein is CASSLLATGELFF. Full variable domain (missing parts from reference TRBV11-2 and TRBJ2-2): EAGVAQSPRYKIIEKRQSVAFWCNPISGHATLYWYQQILGQGPKLLIQFQNNGVVDDSQLPKDRFSAERLKGVDSTLKIQPAKLEDSAVYLCASSLLATGELFFGEGSRLTVL.

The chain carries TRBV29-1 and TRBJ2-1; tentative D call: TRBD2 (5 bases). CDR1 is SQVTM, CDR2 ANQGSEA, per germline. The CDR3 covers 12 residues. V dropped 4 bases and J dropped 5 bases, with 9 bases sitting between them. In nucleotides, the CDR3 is TGCAGCGTTGTTCGGGGTCACAATGAGCAGTTCTTC. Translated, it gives CSVVRGHNEQFF.

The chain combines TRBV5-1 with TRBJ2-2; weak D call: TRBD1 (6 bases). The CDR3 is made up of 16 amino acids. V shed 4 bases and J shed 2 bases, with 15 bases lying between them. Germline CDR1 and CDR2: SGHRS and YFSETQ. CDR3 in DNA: TGCGCCAGCAGCCTTCAAGGGGGACGAAACACCGGGGAGCTGTTTTTT. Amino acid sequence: CASSLQGGRNTGELFF.

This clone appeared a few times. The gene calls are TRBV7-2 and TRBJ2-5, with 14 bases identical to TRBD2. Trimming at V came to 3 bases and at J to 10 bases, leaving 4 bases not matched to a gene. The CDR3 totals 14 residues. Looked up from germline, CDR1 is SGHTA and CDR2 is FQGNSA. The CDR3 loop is CASSFGTSGGNQYF. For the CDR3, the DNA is TGTGCCAGCAGCTTTGGGACTAGCGGGGGTAACCAGTACTTC.

The CDR3 is CASSLEPGAPGTASYEQYF. The DNA for the CDR3 is TGTGCCAGCAGCTTAGAACCGGGGGCCCCTGGGACAGCCTCCTACGAGCAGTACTTC. V usage is TRBV7-2 and J usage is TRBJ2-7; D might be TRBD1 (7 bases). CDR1 and CDR2 (germline): SGHTA, FQGNSA. The ends were cut back, 1 base at V and 0 bases at J, with 22 bases in the middle. The CDR3 is 19 amino acids. The complete variable domain, with remaining parts taken from reference TRBV7-2 and TRBJ2-7, reads GAGVSQSPSNKVTEKGKDVELRCDPISGHTALYWYRQSLGQGLEFLIYFQGNSAPDKSGLPSDRFSAERTGGSVSTLTIQRTQQEDSAVYLCASSLEPGAPGTASYEQYFGPGTRLTVT.

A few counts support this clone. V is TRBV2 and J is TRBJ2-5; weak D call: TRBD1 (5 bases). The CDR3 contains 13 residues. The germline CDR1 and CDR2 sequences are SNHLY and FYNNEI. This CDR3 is CAYAGPYQETQYF. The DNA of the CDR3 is TGTGCTTACGCAGGGCCTTACCAAGAGACCCAGTACTTC.

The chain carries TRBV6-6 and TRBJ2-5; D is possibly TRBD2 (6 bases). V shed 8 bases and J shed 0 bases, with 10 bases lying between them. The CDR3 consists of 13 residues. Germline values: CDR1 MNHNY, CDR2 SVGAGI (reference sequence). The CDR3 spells CASRGANQETQYF. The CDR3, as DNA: TGTGCCAGCCGCGGGGCTAACCAAGAGACCCAGTACTTC.

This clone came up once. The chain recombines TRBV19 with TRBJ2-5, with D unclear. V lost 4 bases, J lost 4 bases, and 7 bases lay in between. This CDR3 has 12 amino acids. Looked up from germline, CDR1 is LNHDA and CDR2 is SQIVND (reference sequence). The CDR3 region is CASSKPLETQYF. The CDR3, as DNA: TGTGCCAGTAGTAAACCCCTAGAGACCCAGTACTTC.

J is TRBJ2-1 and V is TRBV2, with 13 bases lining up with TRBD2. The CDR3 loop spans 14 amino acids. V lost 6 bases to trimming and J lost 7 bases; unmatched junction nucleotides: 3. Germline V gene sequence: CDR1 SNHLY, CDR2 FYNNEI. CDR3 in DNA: TGTGCCAGCAGCGGGGGACTAGCGGGGAATGAGCAGTTCTTC. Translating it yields CASSGGLAGNEQFF.

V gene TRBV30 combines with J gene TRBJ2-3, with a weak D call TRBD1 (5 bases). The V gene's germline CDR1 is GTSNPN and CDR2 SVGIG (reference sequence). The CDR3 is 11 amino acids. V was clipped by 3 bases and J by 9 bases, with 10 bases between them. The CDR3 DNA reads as TGTGCCTGGAGAGGGGAAATAACGCAGTATTTT. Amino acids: CAWRGEITQYF.

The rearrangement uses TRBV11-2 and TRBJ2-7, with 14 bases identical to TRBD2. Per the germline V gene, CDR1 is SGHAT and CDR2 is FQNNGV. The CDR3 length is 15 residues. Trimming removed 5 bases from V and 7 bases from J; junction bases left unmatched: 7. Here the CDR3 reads CASSQGLAGAEEQYF. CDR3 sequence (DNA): TGTGCCAGCAGCCAGGGACTAGCGGGAGCAGAAGAGCAGTACTTC.

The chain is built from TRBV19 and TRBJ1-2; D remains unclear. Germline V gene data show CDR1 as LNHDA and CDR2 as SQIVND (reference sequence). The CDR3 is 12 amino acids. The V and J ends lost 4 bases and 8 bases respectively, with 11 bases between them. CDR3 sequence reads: CASSKDLRGYTF. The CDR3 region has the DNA TGTGCCAGTAGTAAGGACCTTCGAGGCTACACCTTC.

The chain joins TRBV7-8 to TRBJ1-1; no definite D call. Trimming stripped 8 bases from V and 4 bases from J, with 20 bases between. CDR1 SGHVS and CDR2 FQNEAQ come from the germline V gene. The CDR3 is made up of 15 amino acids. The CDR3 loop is CASSRGGYIGTEAFF. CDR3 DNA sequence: TGTGCCAGCTCCCGCGGAGGGTATATAGGCACTGAAGCTTTCTTT.

CDR3 sequence (DNA): TGTGCCAGCACCCAGGGGGAGGGGGGGGATACGCAGTATTTT. It yields the protein CASTQGEGGDTQYF. The chain carries TRBV2 and TRBJ2-3; D possibly matches TRBD1 or TRBD2 (7 bases each). The V and J ends lost 7 bases and 6 bases respectively, with 17 bases between them. The germline V gene encodes CDR1 SNHLY and CDR2 FYNNEI. This CDR3 is built from 14 residues. Filled out from reference TRBV2 and TRBJ2-3, the complete variable domain reads EPEVTQTPSHQVTQMGQEVILRCVPISNHLYFYWYRQILGQKVEFLVSFYNNEISEKSEIFDDQFSVERPDGSNFTLKIRSTKLEDSAMYFCASTQGEGGDTQYFGPGTRLTVL.

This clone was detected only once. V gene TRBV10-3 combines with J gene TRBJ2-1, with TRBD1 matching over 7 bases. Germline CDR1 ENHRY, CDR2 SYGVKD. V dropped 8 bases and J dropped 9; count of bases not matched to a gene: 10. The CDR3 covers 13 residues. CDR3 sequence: CAIVREQGTEQFF. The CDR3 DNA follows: TGTGCCATCGTACGGGAACAGGGGACTGAGCAGTTCTTC.

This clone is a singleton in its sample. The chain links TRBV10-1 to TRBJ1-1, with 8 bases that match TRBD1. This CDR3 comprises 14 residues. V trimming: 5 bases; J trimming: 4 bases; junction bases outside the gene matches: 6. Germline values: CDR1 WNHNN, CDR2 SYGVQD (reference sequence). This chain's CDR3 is CASSKTGESTEAFF. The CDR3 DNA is TGCGCCAGCAGTAAGACAGGGGAGAGCACTGAAGCTTTCTTT.

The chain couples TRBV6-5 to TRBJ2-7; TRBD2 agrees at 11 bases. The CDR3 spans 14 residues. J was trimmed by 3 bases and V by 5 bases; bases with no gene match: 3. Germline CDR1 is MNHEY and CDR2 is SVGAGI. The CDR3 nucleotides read TGTGCCAGCAGTCCGGGACTAGCGGACTACGAGCAGTACTTC. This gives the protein CASSPGLADYEQYF.

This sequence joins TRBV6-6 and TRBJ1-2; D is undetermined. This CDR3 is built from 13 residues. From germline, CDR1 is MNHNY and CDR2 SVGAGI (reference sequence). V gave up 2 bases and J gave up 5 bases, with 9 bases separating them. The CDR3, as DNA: TGTGCCAGCAGTTACAGGGCAGAGTATGGCTACACCTTC. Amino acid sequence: CASSYRAEYGYTF.

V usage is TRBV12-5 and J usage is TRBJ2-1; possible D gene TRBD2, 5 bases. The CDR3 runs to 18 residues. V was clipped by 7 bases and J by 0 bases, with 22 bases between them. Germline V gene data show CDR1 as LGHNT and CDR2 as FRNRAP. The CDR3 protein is CASAPGLFEGLSYNEQFF. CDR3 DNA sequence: TGTGCTAGTGCCCCCGGTCTTTTTGAGGGCCTCTCCTACAATGAGCAGTTCTTC.

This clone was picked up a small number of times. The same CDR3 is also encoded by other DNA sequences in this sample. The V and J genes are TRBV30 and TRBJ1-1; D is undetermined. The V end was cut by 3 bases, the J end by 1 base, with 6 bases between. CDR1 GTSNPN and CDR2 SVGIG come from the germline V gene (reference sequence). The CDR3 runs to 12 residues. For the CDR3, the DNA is TGTGCCTGGAGGGGTACGAACACTGAAGCTTTCTTT. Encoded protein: CAWRGTNTEAFF. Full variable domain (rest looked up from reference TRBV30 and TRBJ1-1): SQTIHQWPATLVQPVGSPLSLECTVEGTSNPNLYWYRQAAGRGLQLLFYSVGIGQISSEVPQNLSASRPQDRQFILSSKKLLLSDSGFYLCAWRGTNTEAFFGQGTRLTVV.

Here the CDR3 reads CASSYRASGLSGELFF. In DNA form, the CDR3 reads TGTGCCAGCAGCTATCGTGCGAGTGGACTTTCCGGGGAGCTGTTTTTT. The chain couples TRBV7-6 to TRBJ2-2; weak D call: TRBD2 (5 bases). This CDR3 is 16 amino acids long. With 4 bases removed from V and 6 bases from J, the gap between germline ends came to 18 bases. Germline V gene lookup returns CDR1 SGHVS and CDR2 FNYEAQ.

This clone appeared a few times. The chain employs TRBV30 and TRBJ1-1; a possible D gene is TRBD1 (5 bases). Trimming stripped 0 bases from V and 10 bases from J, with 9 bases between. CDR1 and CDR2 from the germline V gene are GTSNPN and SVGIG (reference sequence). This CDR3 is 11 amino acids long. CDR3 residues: CAWSVKRGAFF. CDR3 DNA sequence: TGTGCCTGGAGTGTTAAAAGGGGAGCTTTCTTT.

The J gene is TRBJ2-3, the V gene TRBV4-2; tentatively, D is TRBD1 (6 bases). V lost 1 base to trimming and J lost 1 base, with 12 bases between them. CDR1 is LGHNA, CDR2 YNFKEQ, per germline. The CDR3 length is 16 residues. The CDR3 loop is CASSQVRAGGTDTQYF. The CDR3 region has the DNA TGTGCCAGCAGCCAAGTGAGGGCAGGGGGCACAGATACGCAGTATTTT.